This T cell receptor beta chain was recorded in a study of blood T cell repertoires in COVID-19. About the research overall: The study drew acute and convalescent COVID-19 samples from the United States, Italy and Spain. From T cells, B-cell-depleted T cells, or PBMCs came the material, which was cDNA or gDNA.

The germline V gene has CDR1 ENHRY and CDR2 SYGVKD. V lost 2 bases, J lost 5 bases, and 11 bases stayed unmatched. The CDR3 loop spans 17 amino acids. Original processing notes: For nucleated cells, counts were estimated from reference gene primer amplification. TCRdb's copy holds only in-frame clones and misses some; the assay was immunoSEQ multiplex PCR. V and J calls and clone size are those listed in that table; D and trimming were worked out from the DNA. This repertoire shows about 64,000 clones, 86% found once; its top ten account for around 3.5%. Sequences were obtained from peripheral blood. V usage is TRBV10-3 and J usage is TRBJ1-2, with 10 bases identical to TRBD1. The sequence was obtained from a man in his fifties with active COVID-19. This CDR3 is CAISEPRQGAVTYGYTF. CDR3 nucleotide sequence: TGTGCCATCAGTGAGCCTAGACAGGGGGCGGTTACTTATGGCTACACCTTC.